Below, 5 T cell receptor beta chains from the same sample are listed, as sequenced in a study of cytomegalovirus exposure and HLA in healthy donors. PCR employed 60 Vbeta and 13 Jbeta primers. Generated by immunoSEQ multiplex PCR, the TCRdb table keeps only in-frame clones and is missing some. The sample has some 120,000 clones, roughly 72% seen once. Sequencing was carried out using PBMCs. Receptors originate from a man aged 40-49 years in good health and CMV-seropositive.

V usage is TRBV6-5 and J usage is TRBJ2-5; D unresolved. Germline values: CDR1 MNHEY, CDR2 SVGAGI. This CDR3 comprises 13 residues. V gave up 5 bases and J gave up 0 bases, with 7 bases separating them. The CDR3 DNA reads TGTGCCAGCAGTCCCGAGTACCAAGAGACCCAGTACTTC. Amino acid sequence: CASSPEYQETQYF.

The V call is TRBV5-4, the J call TRBJ2-1; the match to TRBD2 covers 14 bases. Germline CDR1 and CDR2: SGHNT and YYREEE (reference sequence). This CDR3 has 15 amino acids. V lost 2 bases to trimming and J lost 7 bases; unmatched junction nucleotides: 2. The CDR3 DNA reads as TGTGCCAGCAGCTTAGGACTAGCGGGAGGTAATGAGCAGTTCTTC. Amino acids: CASSLGLAGGNEQFF. The full variable domain, completed using reference TRBV5-4 and TRBJ2-1, is ETGVTQSPTHLIKTRGQQVTLRCSSQSGHNTVSWYQQALGQGPQFIFQYYREEENGRGNFPPRFSGLQFPNYSSELNVNALELDDSALYLCASSLGLAGGNEQFFGPGTRLTVL.

V is TRBV13 and J is TRBJ1-3, with D tentatively TRBD1 (5 bases). The germline gives CDR1 PRHDT, CDR2 FYEKMQ (reference sequence). Trimming took off 5 bases at V and 0 bases at J, with 17 bases between the two ends. The CDR3 spans 17 residues. CDR3 DNA: TGTGCCAGCAGCACGGCCCCGGGGGTCGCCTCTGGAAACACCATATATTTT. Translated, it gives CASSTAPGVASGNTIYF. Complete variable domain (other parts from reference TRBV13 and TRBJ1-3): AAGVIQSPRHLIKEKRETATLKCYPIPRHDTVYWYQQGPGQDPQFLISFYEKMQSDKGSIPDRFSAQQFSDYHSELNMSSLELGDSALYFCASSTAPGVASGNTIYFGEGSWLTVV.

This clone appeared a single time. The chain has TRBV19 and TRBJ2-1, with a tentative D call TRBD1 (5 bases). Germline CDR1 LNHDA, CDR2 SQIVND (reference sequence). With 0 bases removed from V and 15 bases from J, the gap between germline ends came to 12 bases. The CDR3 has 12 amino acids. DNA for the CDR3: TGTGCCAGTAGTATAGACTGGGGCCCCGCGTTCTTC. Protein: CASSIDWGPAFF.

This clone has a single count. The chain carries TRBV10-1 and TRBJ2-5; a weak D match, TRBD2 (7 bases). Trimming removed 3 bases from V and 4 bases from J, with 15 bases in between. From germline, CDR1 is WNHNN and CDR2 SYGVQD (reference sequence). The CDR3 consists of 15 residues. The CDR3 is CASSEGTGGGETQYF. DNA for the CDR3: TGCGCCAGCAGTGAAGGGACGGGGGGCGGAGAGACCCAGTACTTC.